One sample yielded the 25 T cell receptor beta chains listed below, sequenced in a study of blood T cell repertoires in COVID-19. Libraries were prepared by immunoSEQ multiplex PCR; TCRdb keeps only in-frame clonotypes and omits some of them. The sample contains around 460,000 clones, about 90% of which appear only once. Sequenced input: peripheral blood. All receptors come from a man aged 18-30 years with COVID-19, enrolled during active disease.

This chain uses TRBV7-9 with TRBJ2-3; D is unclear. This CDR3 spans 17 amino acids. Per germline, CDR1 SEHNR and CDR2 FQNEAQ (reference sequence). Trimming pared 0 bases from V and 2 bases from J, leaving 15 bases between. The CDR3 sequence is CASSLAPTSIFTDTQYF. CDR3 DNA: TGTGCCAGCAGCTTAGCCCCTACCTCGATCTTCACAGATACGCAGTATTTT.

The genes are TRBV6-4 and TRBJ2-1, with D hard to call. The V end lost 5 bases, the J end lost 5 bases, and 13 bases lay between the germline ends. The germline CDR1 and CDR2 sequences are MRHNA and SNTAGT. The CDR3 sequence is 14 residues long. CDR3 bases: TGTGCCAGCAGTCCGAGTAGACTCGACAATGAGCAGTTCTTC. This translates into CASSPSRLDNEQFF.

This sequence joins TRBV6-8 and TRBJ2-5; 11 bases align to TRBD1. The CDR3 has 20 amino acids. J gave up 5 bases and V 10 bases, and 27 bases lay outside the gene matches. Germline loops: CDR1 MNHGY, CDR2 SAAAGT. The DNA of the CDR3 is TGTGCCAACCACGATTGTCGGGGACAGGGGGTTAAAAAACGAATTGAGACCCAGTACTTC. Protein: CANHDCRGQGVKKRIETQYF.

The J gene is TRBJ2-4, the V gene TRBV6-5; D unresolved. The CDR3 runs to 13 residues. Per germline, CDR1 MNHEY and CDR2 SVGAGI. Trimming pared 5 bases from V and 6 bases from J, leaving 11 bases between. The CDR3 nucleotides read TGTGCCAGCAGTCCGCCCACACCAAACATTCAGTACTTC. Encoded protein: CASSPPTPNIQYF.

The chain has TRBV6-6 and TRBJ2-7; TRBD1 matches at 10 bases. In germline, CDR1 is MNHNY, CDR2 SVGAGI (reference sequence). The CDR3 extends over 15 amino acids. J was trimmed by 5 bases and V by 6 bases; bases with no gene match: 10. In nucleotides, the CDR3 is TGTGCCAGCAGCTCTATGGGGACAGGGGCCCACGAGCAGTACTTC. The encoded protein is CASSSMGTGAHEQYF.

V is TRBV28 and J is TRBJ1-6, with a tentative D call TRBD1 (5 bases). The CDR3 sequence is 14 residues long. Trimming stripped 3 bases from V and 2 bases from J, with 5 bases between. Germline CDR1 MDHEN, CDR2 SYDVKM. This chain's CDR3 is CASSFRAYNSPLHF. The DNA for the CDR3 is TGTGCCAGCAGTTTCAGGGCCTATAATTCACCCCTCCACTTT. Combining the CDR3 with reference TRBV28 and TRBJ1-6 gives the whole variable domain DVKVTQSSRYLVKRTGEKVFLECVQDMDHENMFWYRQDPGLGLRLIYFSYDVKMKEKGDIPEGYSVSREKKERFSLILESASTNQTSMYLCASSFRAYNSPLHFGNGTRLTVT.

V usage is TRBV5-1 and J usage is TRBJ1-5; 8 nucleotides align to TRBD1. V dropped 4 bases and J dropped 7; count of bases not matched to a gene: 10. CDR3 size: 15 residues. The germline CDR1 and CDR2 sequences are SGHRS and YFSETQ. CDR3 sequence (DNA): TGCGCCAGCAGCCCACAGGGGGAGGTTTACCAGCCCCAGCATTTT. Protein: CASSPQGEVYQPQHF.

V usage is TRBV5-1 and J usage is TRBJ2-5, with TRBD1 matching 7 bases. After removal of 3 bases from V and 2 bases from J, the junction contained 4 bases not matched to a gene. The CDR3 contains 14 residues. Germline V gene data show CDR1 as SGHRS and CDR2 as YFSETQ. In nucleotides, the CDR3 is TGCGCCAGCAGCTGGAAGGGACAGCAAGAGACCCAGTACTTC. Protein sequence: CASSWKGQQETQYF.

V is TRBV3-1 (or the pseudogene TRBV3-2) and J is TRBJ2-7; the D is unclear. Trimming left V 3 bases short and J 7 bases short, with 7 bases between. The CDR3 has 11 residues. Germline CDR1 and CDR2: LGHDT and YNNKEL (reference sequence). CDR3 region: CASSQMREQYF. The CDR3 bases are TGTGCCAGCAGCCAGATGAGGGAGCAGTACTTC.

The chain carries TRBV15 and TRBJ1-4; 9 bases agree with TRBD1. There are 16 residues in the CDR3. Per the germline V gene, CDR1 is LNHNV and CDR2 is YYDKDF (reference sequence). The ends lost 3 bases at V and 5 bases at J; junction bases unmatched: 7. CDR3 nucleotides: TGTGCCACCAGCAGGAATTCCGGGACAGGGAATGAAAAACTGTTTTTT. This codes for CATSRNSGTGNEKLFF.

To note about this clone: At the DNA level, this CDR3 is encoded by other sequences in the same sample as well. The V call is TRBV5-4, the J call TRBJ1-2; 8 bases map to TRBD1. Trimming at V came to 4 bases and at J to 3 bases, leaving 2 bases not matched to a gene. There are 13 residues in the CDR3. CDR1 is SGHNT, CDR2 YYREEE, per germline (reference sequence). The CDR3 DNA sequence: TGTGCCAGCAGCCCGGACAGGGACTATGGCTACACCTTC. This codes for CASSPDRDYGYTF.

This chain connects TRBV6-1 to TRBJ1-2; no firm D call. With 1 base removed from V and 3 bases from J, the gap between germline ends came to 15 bases. The CDR3 contains 16 residues. Germline-derived CDR1 and CDR2 are MNHNS and SASEGT. In DNA, the CDR3 is TGTGCCAGCAGTGAAGAGTTGGGCAGTCACTACTATGGCTACACCTTC. As protein: CASSEELGSHYYGYTF.

V and J are TRBV6-5 and TRBJ1-2, with a tentative D call TRBD1 (6 bases). The CDR3 has 13 residues. In germline, CDR1 is MNHEY, CDR2 SVGAGI. Trimming took 6 bases from V and 8 from J, leaving 16 bases between them. This CDR3 is CASRLAGVEGYTF. The CDR3 DNA is TGTGCCAGCAGGTTGGCAGGGGTGGAGGGCTACACCTTC.

The V gene is TRBV7-8, the J gene TRBJ2-7; possibly TRBD1 for D (5 bases). CDR1 and CDR2 (germline): SGHVS, FQNEAQ. Trimming removed 1 base from V and 3 bases from J, with 13 bases in between. This CDR3 region has 15 residues. CDR3 coding DNA: TGTGCCAGCAGCTTAGTCAGGGTTGGCGTCTACGAGCAGTACTTC. Its translation is CASSLVRVGVYEQYF.

The chain carries TRBV9 and TRBJ1-1; no reliable D call. The length of the CDR3 is 14 residues. V lost 0 bases to trimming and J lost 6 bases, with 12 bases between them. Germline loops: CDR1 SGDLS, CDR2 YYNGEE. CDR3 in DNA: TGTGCCAGCAGCGTAGCGGGAGCCCGGGCTGAAGCTTTCTTT. This sequence encodes CASSVAGARAEAFF.

J is TRBJ1-2 and V is TRBV28; unclear D gene. The CDR3 consists of 13 residues. In germline, CDR1 is MDHEN, CDR2 SYDVKM. Deletions cut 6 bases from V and 1 base from J, with 9 bases between. The CDR3 region is CASSNQINYGYTF. The DNA of the CDR3 is TGTGCCAGCAGCAATCAGATTAACTATGGCTACACCTTC.

Comment on this clone: Sequence at one end of the junction differs from germline and may be a read error. J is TRBJ2-7 and V is TRBV28; no clear D. This CDR3 has 12 residues. Germline CDR1 MDHEN, CDR2 SYDVKM. The chain's CDR3 is CASSPLVGVVQF. The CDR3, as DNA: TGTGCCAGCAGTCCCCTCGTGGGCGTCGTCCAATTC.

V is TRBV5-5 and J is TRBJ2-7, with TRBD1 identical over 7 bases. Trimming took 4 bases from V and 2 from J; bases not matched to a gene: 6. Germline CDR1 is SGHKS and CDR2 is YYEKEE (reference sequence). CDR3 size: 14 residues. CDR3 residues: CASSSDRVPYEQYF. The CDR3 coding sequence is TGTGCCAGCAGCAGCGACAGGGTCCCCTACGAGCAGTACTTC. The variable domain in full, completed from reference TRBV5-5 and TRBJ2-7, reads DAGVTQSPTHLIKTRGQQVTLRCSPISGHKSVSWYQQVLGQGPQFIFQYYEKEERGRGNFPDRFSARQFPNYSSELNVNALLLGDSALYLCASSSDRVPYEQYFGPGTRLTVT.

The chain joins TRBV2 to TRBJ1-2, with 11 bases matching TRBD1. Germline CDR1 SNHLY, CDR2 FYNNEI. V lost 6 bases, J lost 6 bases, and 3 bases stayed unmatched. CDR3 length equals 13 residues. This chain's CDR3 is CASRDRGLNGYTF. CDR3 in DNA: TGTGCCAGCAGGGACAGGGGGCTCAATGGCTACACCTTC.

The V gene is TRBV19, the J gene TRBJ2-1; D gene uncertain. The CDR3 covers 14 residues. Germline loops: CDR1 LNHDA, CDR2 SQIVND (reference sequence). V was shortened by 7 bases and J by 4 bases, with 14 bases between the two germline ends. The CDR3 region has the DNA TGTGCCAGTAACCCGGCAGGTGAATACAATGAGCAGTTCTTC. Its translation is CASNPAGEYNEQFF.

The table lists this clone with a count of one. The chain joins TRBV5-4 to TRBJ2-2, with 8 bases that match TRBD2. V gave up 1 base and J gave up 4 bases; unmatched junction bases: 6. The CDR3 runs 16 residues. Germline V lookup: CDR1 SGHNT, CDR2 YYREEE (reference sequence). The CDR3 nucleotides read TGTGCCAGCAGCTTGAAACTAGCGGAAGTCACCGGGGAGCTGTTTTTT. Translated: CASSLKLAEVTGELFF.

This clone has just a few counts. The J gene is TRBJ2-3, the V gene TRBV7-6; 9 bases agree with TRBD2. This CDR3 spans 16 amino acids. Germline trimming cut 2 bases from V and 6 bases from J; bases unmatched to any gene: 9. Per germline, CDR1 SGHVS and CDR2 FNYEAQ. CDR3 sequence reads: CASSLNGAGGPDTQYF. The CDR3 bases are TGTGCCAGCAGCTTAAATGGGGCGGGAGGGCCGGATACGCAGTATTTT.

This rearrangement joins TRBV19 to TRBJ2-1, with D maybe TRBD2 (5 bases). CDR1 and CDR2 (germline): LNHDA, SQIVND (reference sequence). V was trimmed by 0 bases and J by 0 bases, leaving 15 bases between them. The length of the CDR3 is 18 residues. CDR3 sequence: CASSIERVQAASYNEQFF. CDR3 in DNA: TGTGCCAGTAGTATAGAAAGGGTCCAAGCGGCCTCCTACAATGAGCAGTTCTTC.

This clone has only one observation. V and J are TRBV10-3 and TRBJ2-5, with a weak D call TRBD1 (6 bases). CDR3 length equals 13 residues. Trimming stripped 6 bases from V and 5 bases from J, with 13 bases between. Germline loops: CDR1 ENHRY, CDR2 SYGVKD. CDR3 sequence reads: CAIRGHGVETQYF. DNA for the CDR3: TGTGCCATCAGGGGACATGGCGTGGAGACCCAGTACTTC.

This chain connects TRBV9 to TRBJ2-2; the match to TRBD2 covers 8 bases. Looked up from germline, CDR1 is SGDLS and CDR2 is YYNGEE. The length of the CDR3 is 17 residues. V shed 0 bases, J shed 2 bases, and the junction held 6 bases outside the gene matches. CDR3 sequence: CASSVGPAGVNTGELFF. CDR3 DNA sequence: TGTGCCAGCAGCGTAGGACCAGCGGGGGTTAACACCGGGGAGCTGTTTTTT.